This T cell receptor beta chain was sequenced for a study of graft-versus-host responses after intestinal transplantation. At the level of the study: Recipients underwent multivisceral, liver-intestinal, or isolated intestinal transplants. Regarding the study as a whole: Recipient-marrow GvH clones were detected, some having first appeared in ileum or blood. Those patients showing graft-donor T cell macrochimerism displayed high graft-versus-host to host-versus-graft clonal ratios in allografts.

The CDR3 totals 15 residues. The germline V gene has CDR1 LNHNV and CDR2 YYDKDF (reference sequence). Trimming took 3 bases from V and 4 from J; bases not matched to a gene: 7. Tissue processing of the graft released intraepithelial and lamina propria lymphocytes from it. Sequencing was performed with immunoSEQ multiplex PCR; in TCRdb, only in-frame clones are kept and a portion is missing. Among more than 50,000 clones listed, roughly 90% were seen once. Details on this clone: The target antigen is unknown.

The gene calls are TRBV15 and TRBJ1-2, with 8 bases lining up with TRBD1. The source of this sequence is a human patient who received an intestinal transplant, so some T cells may come from the graft donor. This specimen consisted of ileum tissue, obtained more than 350 days after transplant. The CDR3 spells CATSRRQGASYGYTF. CDR3 DNA: TGTGCCACCAGCAGGAGGCAGGGGGCAAGCTATGGCTACACCTTC.